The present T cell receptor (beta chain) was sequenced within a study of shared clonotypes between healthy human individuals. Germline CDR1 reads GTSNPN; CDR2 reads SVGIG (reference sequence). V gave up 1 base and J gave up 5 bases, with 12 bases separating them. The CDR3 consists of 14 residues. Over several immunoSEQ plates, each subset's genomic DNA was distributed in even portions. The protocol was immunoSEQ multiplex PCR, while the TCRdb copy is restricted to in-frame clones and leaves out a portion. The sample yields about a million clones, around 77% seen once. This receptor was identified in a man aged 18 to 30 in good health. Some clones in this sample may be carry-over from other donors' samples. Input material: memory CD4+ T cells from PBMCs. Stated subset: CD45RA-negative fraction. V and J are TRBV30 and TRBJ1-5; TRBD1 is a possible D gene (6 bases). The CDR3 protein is CAWSARGGHQPQHF. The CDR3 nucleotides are TGTGCCTGGAGTGCGAGGGGGGGCCATCAGCCCCAGCATTTT.